The rows below give T cell receptor beta chains drawn from one sample of a study of blood T cell repertoires in COVID-19. The table came from immunoSEQ multiplex PCR; TCRdb's copy has only in-frame clones and leaves some out. Of about 300,000 clones in the sample, 80% to 90% were seen once. Sequencing was done on a sample of PBMCs or T cells enriched from blood (not recorded which). The origin of the receptors is a woman aged 18-35 years who had recovered from COVID-19. Each CDR3 is given with its conserved first and last residue. A D gene is named only where the DNA matches it firmly. Clone size is shown for a subset of rows, as once, few, many or a class of expanded clone.

cdr3_aa: CASSLVGAVNTEAFF
cdr3_nt: TGTGCCAGCAGCTTGGTGGGGGCGGTGAACACTGAAGCTTTCTTT
clone_size: NA
v_call: TRBV5-6
d_call: NA
j_call: TRBJ1-1

cdr3_aa: CASSLAGRTTEAFF
cdr3_nt: TGTGCCAGCAGCTTAGCTGGCAGAACGACTGAAGCTTTCTTT
clone_size: NA
v_call: TRBV7-8
d_call: NA
j_call: TRBJ1-1

cdr3_aa: CASSRPGHPNTGELFF
cdr3_nt: TGTGCCAGCAGCCGCCCCGGACATCCGAACACCGGGGAGCTGTTTTTT
clone_size: NA
v_call: TRBV7-9
d_call: NA
j_call: TRBJ2-2

cdr3_aa: CASSQVALDGNTIYF
cdr3_nt: TGCGCCAGCAGCCAGGTCGCTCTAGATGGAAACACCATATATTTT
clone_size: NA
v_call: TRBV4-1
d_call: NA
j_call: TRBJ1-3

cdr3_aa: CASSKDFTRAYEQYF
cdr3_nt: TGTGCCAGCAGCAAAGACTTTACCCGAGCCTACGAGCAGTACTTC
clone_size: NA
v_call: TRBV6-6
d_call: NA
j_call: TRBJ2-7

cdr3_aa: CASRPGGPSYEQYF
cdr3_nt: TGTGCCAGCAGGCCGGGAGGACCTTCCTACGAGCAGTACTTC
clone_size: NA
v_call: TRBV6-5
d_call: TRBD2
j_call: TRBJ2-7

cdr3_aa: CASSHGGDYGYTF
cdr3_nt: TGTGCCAGCAGCCATGGGGGCGACTATGGCTACACCTTC
clone_size: NA
v_call: TRBV14
d_call: NA
j_call: TRBJ1-2

cdr3_aa: CAISESGGITEAFF
cdr3_nt: TGTGCCATCAGTGAGTCGGGGGGTATCACTGAAGCTTTCTTT
clone_size: NA
v_call: TRBV10-3
d_call: NA
j_call: TRBJ1-1

cdr3_aa: CASSRRGASGREDTQYF
cdr3_nt: TGTGCCAGCAGCCGGAGGGGGGCTAGCGGGAGAGAGGATACGCAGTATTTT
clone_size: NA
v_call: TRBV3-1/TRBV3-2
d_call: TRBD2
j_call: TRBJ2-3

cdr3_aa: CASSVEGGQGATEAFF
cdr3_nt: TGTGCCAGCAGTGTGGAAGGGGGACAGGGAGCCACTGAAGCTTTCTTT
clone_size: NA
v_call: TRBV6-4
d_call: TRBD1
j_call: TRBJ1-1

cdr3_aa: CASSNRGMNTEAFF
cdr3_nt: TGTGCCAGCAGTAACCGGGGTATGAACACTGAAGCTTTCTTT
clone_size: NA
v_call: TRBV28
d_call: NA
j_call: TRBJ1-1

cdr3_aa: CASSEFSSLNTGELFF
cdr3_nt: TGTGCCAGCAGTGAATTTAGCAGCCTCAACACCGGGGAGCTGTTTTTT
clone_size: once
v_call: TRBV2
d_call: NA
j_call: TRBJ2-2

cdr3_aa: CASRTTGEPQHF
cdr3_nt: TGTGCCAGCAGGACGACAGGGGAGCCCCAGCATTTT
clone_size: NA
v_call: TRBV12-3/TRBV12-4
d_call: TRBD1
j_call: TRBJ1-5

cdr3_aa: CASSLGTAHKETQYF
cdr3_nt: TGTGCCAGCAGTCTGGGGACAGCTCATAAAGAGACCCAGTACTTC
clone_size: NA
v_call: TRBV6-5
d_call: TRBD1
j_call: TRBJ2-5

cdr3_aa: CASSSRLRRVTDTQYF
cdr3_nt: TGTGCCAGTAGTTCTCGACTACGAAGGGTAACAGATACGCAGTATTTT
clone_size: NA
v_call: TRBV19
d_call: NA
j_call: TRBJ2-3

cdr3_aa: CASSRGQGGSSYNEQFF
cdr3_nt: TGTGCCAGCAGCCGGGGACAGGGGGGATCATCCTACAATGAGCAGTTCTTC
clone_size: NA
v_call: TRBV7-3
d_call: TRBD1
j_call: TRBJ2-1

cdr3_aa: CASRGHTF
cdr3_nt: TGTGCCAGCAGGGGGCACACTTTT
clone_size: NA
v_call: TRBV2
d_call: NA
j_call: TRBJ2-3

cdr3_aa: CASSADSHGYTF
cdr3_nt: TGTGCCAGCAGCGCCGACAGCCATGGCTACACCTTC
clone_size: NA
v_call: TRBV4-2
d_call: NA
j_call: TRBJ1-2

cdr3_aa: CSVEWDRNNEQFF
cdr3_nt: TGCAGCGTTGAATGGGACAGAAACAATGAGCAGTTCTTC
clone_size: NA
v_call: TRBV29-1
d_call: TRBD1
j_call: TRBJ2-1

cdr3_aa: CASSGTGALGAIYF
cdr3_nt: TGTGCCAGCAGCGGGACAGGGGCCCTCGGGGCCATATATTTT
clone_size: few
v_call: TRBV7-8
d_call: TRBD1
j_call: TRBJ1-3

cdr3_aa: CASSQDKGTDNYGYTF
cdr3_nt: TGCGCCAGCAGCCAAGATAAAGGGACAGATAACTATGGCTACACCTTC
clone_size: NA
v_call: TRBV4-1
d_call: TRBD1
j_call: TRBJ1-2

cdr3_aa: CAIRPTTGMNTEAFF
cdr3_nt: TGTGCCATCAGACCAACTACAGGGATGAACACTGAAGCTTTCTTT
clone_size: NA
v_call: TRBV10-3
d_call: NA
j_call: TRBJ1-1

cdr3_aa: CASSKAGTGQANTEAFF
cdr3_nt: TGTGCCAGCAGCAAAGCGGGGACAGGTCAAGCGAACACTGAAGCTTTCTTT
clone_size: NA
v_call: TRBV21-1
d_call: NA
j_call: TRBJ1-1

cdr3_aa: CASSRRALNTGELFF
cdr3_nt: TGTGCCAGCAGCCGGCGGGCCTTGAACACCGGGGAGCTGTTTTTT
clone_size: NA
v_call: TRBV5-8
d_call: NA
j_call: TRBJ2-2

cdr3_aa: CAIGPEQGSGNTIYF
cdr3_nt: TGTGCCATCGGACCAGAACAGGGCTCTGGAAACACCATATATTTT
clone_size: NA
v_call: TRBV10-3
d_call: NA
j_call: TRBJ1-3

cdr3_aa: CASSFDSGRGEFF
cdr3_nt: TGTGCCAGCAGCTTTGATAGCGGGAGGGGCGAGTTCTTC
clone_size: few
v_call: TRBV7-2
d_call: TRBD2
j_call: TRBJ2-1

cdr3_aa: CASSLEQGLVSTEAFF
cdr3_nt: TGCGCCAGCAGCTTGGAACAGGGATTAGTGTCCACTGAAGCTTTCTTT
clone_size: NA
v_call: TRBV5-1
d_call: NA
j_call: TRBJ1-1

cdr3_aa: CASSLAQATELFF
cdr3_nt: TGCGCCAGCAGCTTGGCCCAGGCGACGGAGCTGTTTTTT
clone_size: NA
v_call: TRBV5-1
d_call: NA
j_call: TRBJ2-2

cdr3_aa: CASSQESPGGAANTEAFF
cdr3_nt: TGCGCCAGCAGCCAAGAGTCCCCAGGGGGCGCCGCGAACACTGAAGCTTTCTTT
clone_size: NA
v_call: TRBV4-1
d_call: TRBD1
j_call: TRBJ1-1

cdr3_aa: CASSAGFRDTEAFF
cdr3_nt: TGTGCCAGCAGTGCCGGGTTCAGGGACACTGAAGCTTTCTTT
clone_size: NA
v_call: TRBV2
d_call: NA
j_call: TRBJ1-1

cdr3_aa: CASSIPPHSRVKHQPQHF
cdr3_nt: TGTGCCAGTAGTATACCCCCCCATAGCAGGGTAAAACATCAGCCCCAGCATTTT
clone_size: NA
v_call: TRBV19
d_call: NA
j_call: TRBJ1-5

cdr3_aa: CASSLWGRGARQPQHF
cdr3_nt: TGTGCCAGCAGTTTATGGGGGAGGGGGGCAAGGCAGCCCCAGCATTTT
clone_size: NA
v_call: TRBV28
d_call: NA
j_call: TRBJ1-5

cdr3_aa: CASSKTGVEGYTF
cdr3_nt: TGCGCCAGCAGCAAGACAGGGGTGGAGGGCTACACCTTC
clone_size: NA
v_call: TRBV5-1
d_call: TRBD1
j_call: TRBJ1-2

cdr3_aa: CASTLPGQEYNEQFF
cdr3_nt: TGTGCCAGTACCTTACCGGGACAGGAGTACAATGAGCAGTTCTTC
clone_size: NA
v_call: TRBV19
d_call: TRBD1
j_call: TRBJ2-1

cdr3_aa: CASSPSTQGIEQYF
cdr3_nt: TGTGCCAGCTCACCTAGTACACAGGGGATCGAGCAGTACTTC
clone_size: NA
v_call: TRBV18
d_call: TRBD1
j_call: TRBJ2-7

cdr3_aa: CASRPGQGITGELFF
cdr3_nt: TGTGCCAGCAGACCGGGACAGGGAATCACCGGGGAGCTGTTTTTT
clone_size: NA
v_call: TRBV6-5
d_call: TRBD1
j_call: TRBJ2-2

cdr3_aa: CATSDARALKGYTF
cdr3_nt: TGTGCCACCAGTGATGCCCGCGCGCTTAAAGGCTACACCTTC
clone_size: NA
v_call: TRBV24-1
d_call: NA
j_call: TRBJ1-2